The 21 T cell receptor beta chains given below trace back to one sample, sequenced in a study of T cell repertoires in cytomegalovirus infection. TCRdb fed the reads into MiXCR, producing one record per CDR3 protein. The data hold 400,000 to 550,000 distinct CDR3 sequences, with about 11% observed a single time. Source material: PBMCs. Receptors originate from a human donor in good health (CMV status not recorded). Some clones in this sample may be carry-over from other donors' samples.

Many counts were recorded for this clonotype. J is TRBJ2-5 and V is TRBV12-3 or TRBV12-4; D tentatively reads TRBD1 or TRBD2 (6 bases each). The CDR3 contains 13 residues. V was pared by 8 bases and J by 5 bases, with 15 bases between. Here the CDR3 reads CASAKGGGETQYF. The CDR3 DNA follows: TGTGCCAGCGCTAAGGGGGGAGGTGAGACCCAGTACTTC.

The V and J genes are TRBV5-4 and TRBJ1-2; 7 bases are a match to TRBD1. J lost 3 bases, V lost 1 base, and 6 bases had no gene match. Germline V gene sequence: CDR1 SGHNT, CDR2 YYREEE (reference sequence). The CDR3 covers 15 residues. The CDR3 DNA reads TGTGCCAGCAGCTTGTCCCCCGGGACAGACTATGGCTACACCTTC. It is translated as CASSLSPGTDYGYTF.

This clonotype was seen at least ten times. This chain's CDR3 is CASSQYYNEQFF. The CDR3 nucleotides read TGTGCCAGCAGTCAGTATTACAATGAGCAGTTCTTC. The chain uses TRBV14 and TRBJ2-1, with D uncertain. Trimming took 6 bases from V and 4 from J, leaving 7 bases between them. The CDR3 spans 12 residues. Germline CDR1 reads SGHDN; CDR2 reads FVKESK.

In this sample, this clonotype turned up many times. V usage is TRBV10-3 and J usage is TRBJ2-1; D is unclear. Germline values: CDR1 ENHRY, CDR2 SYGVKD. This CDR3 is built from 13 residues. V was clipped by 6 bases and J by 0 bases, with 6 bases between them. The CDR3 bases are TGTGCCATCAGAGGTGTCTCCTACAATGAGCAGTTCTTC. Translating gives CAIRGVSYNEQFF.

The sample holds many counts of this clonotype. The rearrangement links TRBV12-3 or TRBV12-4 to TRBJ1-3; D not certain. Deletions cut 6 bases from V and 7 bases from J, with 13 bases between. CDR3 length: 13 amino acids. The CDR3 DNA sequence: TGTGCCAGCAGCACCCATGGGGAGAACACCATATATTTT. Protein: CASSTHGENTIYF.

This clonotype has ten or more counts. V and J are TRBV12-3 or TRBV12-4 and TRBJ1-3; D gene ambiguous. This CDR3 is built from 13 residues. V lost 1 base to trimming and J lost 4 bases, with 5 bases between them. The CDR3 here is CASSLDRGNTIYF. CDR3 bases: TGTGCCAGCAGTTTAGACCGGGGAAACACCATATATTTT.

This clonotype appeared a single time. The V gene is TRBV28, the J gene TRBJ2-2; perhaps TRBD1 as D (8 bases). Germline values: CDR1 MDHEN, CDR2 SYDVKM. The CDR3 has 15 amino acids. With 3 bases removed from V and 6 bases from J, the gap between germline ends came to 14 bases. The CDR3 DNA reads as TGTGCCAGCAGTTTTAGGACAGGGAGGGCCGGGGAGCTGTTTTTT. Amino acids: CASSFRTGRAGELFF.

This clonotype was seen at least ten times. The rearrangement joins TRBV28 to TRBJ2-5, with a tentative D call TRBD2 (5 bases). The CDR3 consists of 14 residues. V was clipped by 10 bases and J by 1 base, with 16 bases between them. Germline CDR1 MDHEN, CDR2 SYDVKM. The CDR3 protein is CATQGSGGQETQYF. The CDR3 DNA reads TGTGCCACCCAAGGGAGCGGAGGCCAAGAGACCCAGTACTTC.

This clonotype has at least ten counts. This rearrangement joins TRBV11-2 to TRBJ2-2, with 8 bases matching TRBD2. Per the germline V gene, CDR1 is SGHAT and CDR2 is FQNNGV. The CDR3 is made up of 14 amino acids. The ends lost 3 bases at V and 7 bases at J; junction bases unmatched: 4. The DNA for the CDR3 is TGTGCCAGCAGCTTTGCGGGGGGCGTCGGGGAGCTGTTTTTT. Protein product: CASSFAGGVGELFF.

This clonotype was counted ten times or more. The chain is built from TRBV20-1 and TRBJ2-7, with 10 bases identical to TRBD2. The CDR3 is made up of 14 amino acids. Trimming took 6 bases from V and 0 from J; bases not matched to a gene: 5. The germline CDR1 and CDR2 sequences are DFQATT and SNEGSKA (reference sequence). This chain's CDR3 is CSATLAGVSYEQYF. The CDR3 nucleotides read TGCAGTGCGACTCTAGCGGGGGTCTCCTACGAGCAGTACTTC.

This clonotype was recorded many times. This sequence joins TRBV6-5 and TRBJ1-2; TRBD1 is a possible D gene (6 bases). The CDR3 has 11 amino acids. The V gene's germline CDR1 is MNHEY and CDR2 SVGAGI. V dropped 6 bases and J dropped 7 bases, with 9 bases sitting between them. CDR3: CASRSGAGYTF. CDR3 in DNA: TGTGCCAGCAGATCAGGGGCTGGCTACACCTTC.

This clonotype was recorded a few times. The CDR3 is CASSVGGLEKLFF. CDR3 sequence (DNA): TGTGCCAGCAGTGTAGGGGGCCTGGAAAAACTGTTTTTT. The chain recombines TRBV25-1 with TRBJ1-4; 7 bases agree with TRBD1. CDR1 MGHDK and CDR2 SYGVNS come from the germline V gene. The CDR3 runs to 13 residues. The V and J ends lost 4 bases and 8 bases, in that order; junction bases with no gene match: 4.

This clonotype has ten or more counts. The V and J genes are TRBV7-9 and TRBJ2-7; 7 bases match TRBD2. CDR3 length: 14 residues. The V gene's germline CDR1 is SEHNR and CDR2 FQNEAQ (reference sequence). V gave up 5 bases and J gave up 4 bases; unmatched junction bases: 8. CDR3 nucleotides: TGTGCCAGCAGCCCACCTAGCGGAGCTTACGAGCAGTACTTC. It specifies CASSPPSGAYEQYF.

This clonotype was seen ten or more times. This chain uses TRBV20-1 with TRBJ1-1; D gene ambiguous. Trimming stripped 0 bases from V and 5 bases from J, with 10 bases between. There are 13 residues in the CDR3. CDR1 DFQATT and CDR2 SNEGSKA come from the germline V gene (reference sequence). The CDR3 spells CSARDQRGTEAFF. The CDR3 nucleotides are TGCAGTGCTAGAGATCAAAGAGGTACTGAAGCTTTCTTT.

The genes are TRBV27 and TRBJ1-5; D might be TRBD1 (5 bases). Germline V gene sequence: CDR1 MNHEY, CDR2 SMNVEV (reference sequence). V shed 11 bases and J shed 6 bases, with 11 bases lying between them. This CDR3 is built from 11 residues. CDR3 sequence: CAAGGGQPQHF. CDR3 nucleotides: TGTGCCGCGGGGGGAGGTCAGCCCCAGCATTTT.

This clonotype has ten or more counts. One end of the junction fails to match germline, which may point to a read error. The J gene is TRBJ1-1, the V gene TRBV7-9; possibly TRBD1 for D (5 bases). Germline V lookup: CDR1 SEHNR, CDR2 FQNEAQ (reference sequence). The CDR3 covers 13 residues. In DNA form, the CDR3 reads TGTGCCAGCAGCCCGCCAGGGAACCCTGAAGCTTTCTTT. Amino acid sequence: CASSPPGNPEAFF.

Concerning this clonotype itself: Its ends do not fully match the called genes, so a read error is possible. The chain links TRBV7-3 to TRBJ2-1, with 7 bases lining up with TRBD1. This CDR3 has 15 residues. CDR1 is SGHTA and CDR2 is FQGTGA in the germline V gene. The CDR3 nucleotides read TGTGGCAGCAGCTTCGACAGGGCGACCTACAATGAGCAGTTCTTC. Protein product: CGSSFDRATYNEQFF.

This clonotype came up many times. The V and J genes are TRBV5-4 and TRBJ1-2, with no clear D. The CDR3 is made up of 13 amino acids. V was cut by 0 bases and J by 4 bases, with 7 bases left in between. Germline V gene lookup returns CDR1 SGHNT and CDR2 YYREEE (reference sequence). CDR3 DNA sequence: TGTGCCAGCAGCTTGGTGGGTAGCTATGGCTACACCTTC. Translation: CASSLVGSYGYTF. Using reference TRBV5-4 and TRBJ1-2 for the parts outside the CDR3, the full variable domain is ETGVTQSPTHLIKTRGQQVTLRCSSQSGHNTVSWYQQALGQGPQFIFQYYREEENGRGNFPPRFSGLQFPNYSSELNVNALELDDSALYLCASSLVGSYGYTFGSGTRLTVV.

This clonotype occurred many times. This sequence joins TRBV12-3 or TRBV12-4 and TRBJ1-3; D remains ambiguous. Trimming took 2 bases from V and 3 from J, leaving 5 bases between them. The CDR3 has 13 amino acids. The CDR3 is CASSLNFGNTIYF. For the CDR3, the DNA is TGTGCCAGCAGTTTAAACTTTGGAAACACCATATATTTT.

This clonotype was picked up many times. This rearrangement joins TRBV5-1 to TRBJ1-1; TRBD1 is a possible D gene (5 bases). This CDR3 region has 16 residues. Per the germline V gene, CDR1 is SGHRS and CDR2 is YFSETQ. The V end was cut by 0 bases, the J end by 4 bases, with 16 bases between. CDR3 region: CASSLGPGGGGTEAFF. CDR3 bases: TGCGCCAGCAGCTTGGGCCCCGGGGGGGGGGGCACTGAAGCTTTCTTT.

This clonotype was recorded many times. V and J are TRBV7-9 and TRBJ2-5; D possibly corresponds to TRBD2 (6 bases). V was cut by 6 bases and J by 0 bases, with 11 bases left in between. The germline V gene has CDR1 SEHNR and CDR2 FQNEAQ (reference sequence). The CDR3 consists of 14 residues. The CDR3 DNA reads TGTGCCAGCAGTTCCCGCGGGAACCAAGAGACCCAGTACTTC. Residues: CASSSRGNQETQYF.